The TCR beta chain under discussion was sequenced for a study of cytomegalovirus exposure and HLA in healthy donors. Profiling relied on immunoSEQ multiplex PCR, and the TCRdb table lists in-frame clones only, not all of them. The table records more than 200,000 clones, about 90% of them present only once. In regard to this clone: Antigen unknown.

Study-wide points: Reports credit the classifier with highly specific, highly sensitive diagnosis of cytomegalovirus status.

The source material was PBMCs. This TCR was recovered from a young woman in good health and CMV-seronegative.

The CDR3 DNA reads TGTGCCAGCGGGGAGGACAGCCAAGAGACCCAGTACTTC. Protein: CASGEDSQETQYF. The chain is built from TRBV21-1 and TRBJ2-5. TRBV21-1 is annotated as a pseudogene. This CDR3 is 13 amino acids long.